The 17 T cell receptor beta chains presented below share a single source sample, sequenced in a study of T cells in Graves' hyperthyroidism and ophthalmopathy. It was RNA transcripts that yielded the amplified TCR beta CDR3 regions. When the TCR CDR3 underwent first-round RT-PCR, the HTBI primer set was used. MiXCR, applied by TCRdb to the multiplex PCR reads, yields one record per CDR3 protein. The repertoire holds some 560,000 distinct CDR3 sequences, with about a sixth as singletons. Source material: blood. The source is a woman in her 30s with Graves' hyperthyroidism.

This clonotype showed up many times. This rearrangement joins TRBV6-5 to TRBJ2-6; either TRBD1 or TRBD2 may fit D (6 bases each). Per the germline V gene, CDR1 is MNHEY and CDR2 is SVGAGI. V gave up 3 bases and J gave up 4 bases, with 19 bases separating them. The CDR3 runs 18 residues. CDR3 sequence reads: CASSYRAGGHNGANVLTF. CDR3 coding DNA: TGTGCCAGCAGTTATAGGGCTGGGGGGCATAACGGGGCCAACGTCCTGACTTTC.

Only a few counts were recorded for this clonotype. The chain links TRBV5-6 to TRBJ2-3; 9 nucleotides agree with TRBD2. Germline V gene data show CDR1 as SGHDT and CDR2 as YYEEEE. The junction had 10 bases not matched to a gene; V was cut back by 2 bases and J by 9 bases. This CDR3 spans 15 amino acids. CDR3 in amino acids: CASSFVGTSLLTQYF. In DNA form, the CDR3 reads TGTGCCAGCAGCTTCGTCGGGACTAGCTTGTTAACGCAGTATTTT.

This clonotype was recorded at least ten times. V is TRBV30 and J is TRBJ1-1; D gene unclear. The CDR3 is 13 amino acids. Trimming removed 6 bases from V and 5 bases from J, with 16 bases in between. Germline CDR1 GTSNPN, CDR2 SVGIG (reference sequence). For the CDR3, the DNA is TGTGCCTGCCTCCGGCCTGGGAGGACTGAAGCTTTCTTT. It yields the protein CACLRPGRTEAFF.

In its sample, this clonotype was seen a few times. This chain connects TRBV7-6 to TRBJ1-6; D is unresolved. CDR3 length: 14 amino acids. Germline values: CDR1 SGHVS, CDR2 FNYEAQ. V lost 2 bases, J lost 7 bases, and 9 bases lay in between. The CDR3 nucleotides read TGTGCCAGCAGCTTAACAGAATCCAATTCACCCCTCCACTTT. Translation: CASSLTESNSPLHF.

The chain recombines TRBV24-1 with TRBJ2-1, with D unclear. From germline, CDR1 is KGHDR and CDR2 SFDVKD. This CDR3 contains 15 residues. V lost 5 bases, J lost 2 bases, and 12 bases lay in between. In DNA, the CDR3 is TGTGCCACCAGTGCGAGCGCAACTCCCTACAATGAGCAGTTCTTC. Translated: CATSASATPYNEQFF.

This clonotype came up many times. J is TRBJ2-7 and V is TRBV6-6; weak D call: TRBD2 (6 bases). CDR3 length: 16 residues. Trimming took 0 bases from V and 3 from J, leaving 15 bases between them. Per the germline V gene, CDR1 is MNHNY and CDR2 is SVGAGI (reference sequence). As DNA, the CDR3 is TGTGCCAGCAGTTACTCCTCCCCGGGACTGGTCTACGAGCAGTACTTC. Amino acid sequence: CASSYSSPGLVYEQYF.

As to this clonotype: Given a much more abundant clone one base away, this may be a read error. The chain recombines TRBV6-1 with TRBJ2-1, with 7 bases identical to TRBD2. In germline, CDR1 is MNHNS, CDR2 SASEGT. The trim removed 3 bases at V and 0 bases at J, leaving 11 bases unmatched. CDR3 length: 18 amino acids. The CDR3 bases are TGTGCCAGCAGTGATGGGGAGGGAGGCCCTCGCTCCTACAATGAGCAGTTCTTC. Translated, it gives CASSDGEGGPRSYNEQFF.

Comments on this clonotype: A much larger clone is a single base away; this may be a read error. V is TRBV18 and J is TRBJ1-5; 7 bases map to TRBD1. This CDR3 comprises 14 residues. Germline-derived CDR1 and CDR2 are KGHSH and LQKENI. The CDR3 DNA is TGTGCCAGCTCATCACCAGGGGGTAATCAGCCCCAGCATTTT. Residues: CASSSPGGNQPQHF.

This clonotype came up many times. The chain recombines TRBV24-1 with TRBJ1-1, with D maybe TRBD1 (5 bases). Germline values: CDR1 KGHDR, CDR2 SFDVKD. This CDR3 is built from 13 residues. Trimming left V 10 bases short and J 1 base short, with 12 bases between. CDR3 in amino acids: CATRGAENTEAFF. In nucleotides, the CDR3 is TGTGCCACTCGTGGGGCTGAGAACACTGAAGCTTTCTTT.

CDR3 residues: CASSLGAGGLNTEAFF. The CDR3 nucleotides are TGTGCCAGCAGTCTAGGGGCAGGGGGATTGAACACTGAAGCTTTCTTT. The rearrangement links TRBV6-1 to TRBJ1-1; 7 bases map to TRBD1. Germline values: CDR1 MNHNS, CDR2 SASEGT. V lost 5 bases, J lost 0 bases, and 9 bases stayed unmatched. This CDR3 region has 16 residues.

This clonotype has a count of ten or more. The chain has TRBV2 and TRBJ2-1; 8 bases line up with TRBD2. The germline gives CDR1 SNHLY, CDR2 FYNNEI. V gave up 7 bases and J gave up 8 bases; unmatched junction bases: 13. This CDR3 has 15 amino acids. CDR3: CASIPSDGRAYEQFF. Here the CDR3 DNA reads TGTGCCAGCATCCCGTCCGACGGGAGGGCCTATGAGCAGTTCTTC.

Many counts were recorded for this clonotype. V usage is TRBV9 and J usage is TRBJ2-7, with TRBD2 as a possible D gene (6 bases). The CDR3 has 14 amino acids. The V gene's germline CDR1 is SGDLS and CDR2 YYNGEE. The V gene lost 3 bases and the J gene lost 7 bases, with 17 bases spanning the gap. CDR3 in DNA: TGTGCCAGCAGCGGCGGGGTGCGAGGGTGGGAGCAGTACTTC. Protein product: CASSGGVRGWEQYF.

Many counts were recorded for this clonotype. This chain uses TRBV7-2 with TRBJ2-4; D is unclear. Trimming took 1 base from V and 8 from J, leaving 3 bases between them. The CDR3 extends over 11 amino acids. The germline gives CDR1 SGHTA, CDR2 FQGNSA. The chain's CDR3 is CASSLGDIQYF. CDR3 nucleotides: TGTGCCAGCAGCTTAGGGGACATTCAGTACTTC.

The V gene is TRBV29-1, the J gene TRBJ1-2, with D possibly TRBD1 on 6 matching bases. CDR1 and CDR2 from the germline V gene are SQVTM and ANQGSEA. The CDR3 runs 11 residues. V was shortened by 4 bases and J by 6 bases, with 9 bases between the two germline ends. CDR3 sequence: CSVAGDNGYTF. CDR3 coding DNA: TGCAGCGTTGCCGGGGACAATGGCTACACCTTC.

This clonotype was counted many times. The V call is TRBV6-2 or TRBV6-3, the J call TRBJ2-5; D gene unclear. The CDR3 is 10 residues long. The V gene lost 8 bases and the J gene lost 5 bases, with 6 bases spanning the gap. Germline CDR1 reads MNHEY; CDR2 reads SVGEGT. For the CDR3, the DNA is TGTGCCAGCCGCTACGAGACCCAGTACTTC. This sequence encodes CASRYETQYF.

This clonotype was seen a few times. DNA of the CDR3: TGTGCCAGCAGCTCGGGCGGAGGACTGCCCCAGCATTTT. Amino acids: CASSSGGGLPQHF. V usage is TRBV7-9 and J usage is TRBJ1-5, with D unclear. The CDR3 runs 13 residues. Germline V gene lookup returns CDR1 SEHNR and CDR2 FQNEAQ (reference sequence). Trimming cost V 4 bases and J 9 bases, with 13 bases left between them. Based on the CDR3 plus reference TRBV7-9 and TRBJ1-5, the full variable domain is DTGVSQNPRHKITKRGQNVTFRCDPISEHNRLYWYRQTLGQGPEFLTYFQNEAQLEKSRLLSDRFSAERPKGSFSTLEIQRTEQGDSAMYLCASSSGGGLPQHFGDGTRLSIL.

A remark on this clonotype: A much bigger clone sits one base away, suggesting this may be a read error. The chain's CDR3 is CSVVRTLTQRPYNEQFF. CDR3 bases: TGCAGCGTTGTAAGGACCCTTACTCAGAGGCCCTACAATGAGCAGTTCTTC. The chain joins TRBV29-1 to TRBJ2-1; no definite D call. V lost 4 bases, J lost 2 bases, and 21 bases lay in between. This CDR3 is built from 17 residues. Germline values: CDR1 SQVTM, CDR2 ANQGSEA.